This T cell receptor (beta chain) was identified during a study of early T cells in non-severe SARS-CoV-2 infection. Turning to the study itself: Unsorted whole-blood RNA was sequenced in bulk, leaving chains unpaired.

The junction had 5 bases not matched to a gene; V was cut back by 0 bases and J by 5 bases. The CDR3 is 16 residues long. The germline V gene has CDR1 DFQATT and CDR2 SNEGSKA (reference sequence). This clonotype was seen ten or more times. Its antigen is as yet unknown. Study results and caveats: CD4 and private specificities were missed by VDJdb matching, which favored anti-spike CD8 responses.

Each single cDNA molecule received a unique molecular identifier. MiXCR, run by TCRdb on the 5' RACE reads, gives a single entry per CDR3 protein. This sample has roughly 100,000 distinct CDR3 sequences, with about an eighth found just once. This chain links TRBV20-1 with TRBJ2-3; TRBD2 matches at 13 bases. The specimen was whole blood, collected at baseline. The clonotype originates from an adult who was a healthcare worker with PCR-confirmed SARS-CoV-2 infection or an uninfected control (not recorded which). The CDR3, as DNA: TGCAGTGCTAGAGACATCGGGACTAGCGGGATAGATACGCAGTATTTT. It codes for CSARDIGTSGIDTQYF.